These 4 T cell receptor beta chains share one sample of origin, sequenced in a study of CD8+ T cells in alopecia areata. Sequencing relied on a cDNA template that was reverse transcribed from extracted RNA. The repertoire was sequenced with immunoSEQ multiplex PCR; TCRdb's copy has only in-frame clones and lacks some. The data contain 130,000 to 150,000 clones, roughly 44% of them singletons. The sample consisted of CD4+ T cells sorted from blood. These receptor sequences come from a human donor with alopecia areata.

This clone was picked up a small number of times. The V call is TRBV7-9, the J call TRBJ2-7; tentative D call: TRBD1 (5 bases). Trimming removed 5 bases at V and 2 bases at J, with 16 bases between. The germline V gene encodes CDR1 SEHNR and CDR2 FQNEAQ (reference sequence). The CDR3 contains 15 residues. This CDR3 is CASSPGQGKAYEQYF. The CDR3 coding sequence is TGTGCCAGCAGCCCCGGACAAGGGAAAGCCTACGAGCAGTACTTC.

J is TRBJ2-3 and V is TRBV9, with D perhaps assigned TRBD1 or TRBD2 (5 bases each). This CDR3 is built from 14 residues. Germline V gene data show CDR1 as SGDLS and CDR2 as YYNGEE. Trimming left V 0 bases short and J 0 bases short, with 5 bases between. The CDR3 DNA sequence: TGTGCCAGCAGCGTAGGGGACAGCACAGATACGCAGTATTTT. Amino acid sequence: CASSVGDSTDTQYF.

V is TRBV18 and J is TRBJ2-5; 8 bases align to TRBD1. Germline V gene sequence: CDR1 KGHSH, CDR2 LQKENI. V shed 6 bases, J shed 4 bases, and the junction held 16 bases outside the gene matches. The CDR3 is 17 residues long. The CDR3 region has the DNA TGTGCCAGCTCGTCCTGGACGGGTGACAGGGGTGGAGAGACCCAGTACTTC. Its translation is CASSSWTGDRGGETQYF.

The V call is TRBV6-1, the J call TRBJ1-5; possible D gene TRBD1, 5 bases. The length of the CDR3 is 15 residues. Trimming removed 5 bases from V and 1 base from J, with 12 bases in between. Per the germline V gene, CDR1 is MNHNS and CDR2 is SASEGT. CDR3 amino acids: CASSLGAGSNQPQHF. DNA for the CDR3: TGTGCCAGCAGTCTTGGGGCAGGAAGCAATCAGCCCCAGCATTTT.